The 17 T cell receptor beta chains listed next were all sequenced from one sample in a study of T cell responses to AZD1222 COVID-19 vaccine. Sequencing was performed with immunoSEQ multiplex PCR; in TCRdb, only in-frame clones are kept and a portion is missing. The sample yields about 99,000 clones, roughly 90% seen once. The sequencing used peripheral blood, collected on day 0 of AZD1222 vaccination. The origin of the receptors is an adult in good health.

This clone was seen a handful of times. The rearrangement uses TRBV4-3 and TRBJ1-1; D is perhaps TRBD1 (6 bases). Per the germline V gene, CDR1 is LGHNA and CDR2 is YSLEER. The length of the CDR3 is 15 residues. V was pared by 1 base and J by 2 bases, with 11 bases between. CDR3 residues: CASSQGRQANTEAFF. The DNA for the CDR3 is TGCGCCAGCAGCCAAGGTCGACAGGCAAACACTGAAGCTTTCTTT.

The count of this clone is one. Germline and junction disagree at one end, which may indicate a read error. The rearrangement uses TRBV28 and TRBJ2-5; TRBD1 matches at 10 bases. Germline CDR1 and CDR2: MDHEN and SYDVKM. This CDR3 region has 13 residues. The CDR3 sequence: CASSLRTGGPLHF. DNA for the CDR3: TGTGCCAGCAGTTTACGGACAGGGGGGCCCCTTCACTTC. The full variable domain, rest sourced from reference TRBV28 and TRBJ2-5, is DVKVTQSSRYLVKRTGEKVFLECVQDMDHENMFWYRQDPGLGLRLIYFSYDVKMKEKGDIPEGYSVSREKKERFSLILESASTNQTSMYLCASSLRTGGPLHFGPGTRLLVL.

The CDR3 loop reads CASSFSLGRTEAFF. Written as DNA, the CDR3 is TGTGCCAGCAGCTTTAGCCTGGGCCGTACTGAAGCTTTCTTT. The chain combines TRBV11-2 with TRBJ1-1; D unclear. Germline CDR1 and CDR2: SGHAT and FQNNGV. The CDR3 is 14 amino acids. The germline V and J ends were trimmed by 3 bases and 5 bases, with 13 bases remaining between them.

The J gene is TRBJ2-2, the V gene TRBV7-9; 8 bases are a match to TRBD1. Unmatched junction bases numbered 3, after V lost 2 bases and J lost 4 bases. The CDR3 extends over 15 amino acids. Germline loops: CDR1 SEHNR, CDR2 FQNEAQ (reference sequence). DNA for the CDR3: TGTGCCAGCAGCTTAACAGGGGGTGGCACCGGGGAGCTGTTTTTT. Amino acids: CASSLTGGGTGELFF.

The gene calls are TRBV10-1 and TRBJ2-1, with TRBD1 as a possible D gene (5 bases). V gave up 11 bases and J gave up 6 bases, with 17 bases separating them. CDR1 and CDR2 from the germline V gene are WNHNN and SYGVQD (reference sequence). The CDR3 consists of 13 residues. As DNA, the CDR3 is TGCGCCGGCGGACAAGGCGAAAGCAATGAGCAGTTCTTC. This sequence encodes CAGGQGESNEQFF.

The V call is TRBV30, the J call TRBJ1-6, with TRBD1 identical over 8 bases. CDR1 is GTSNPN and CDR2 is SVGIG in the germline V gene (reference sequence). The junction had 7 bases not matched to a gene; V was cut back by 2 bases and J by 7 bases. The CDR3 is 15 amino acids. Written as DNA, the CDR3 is TGTGCCTGGAGTAAAGACAGGGGTTGGAATTCACCCCTCCACTTT. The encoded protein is CAWSKDRGWNSPLHF.

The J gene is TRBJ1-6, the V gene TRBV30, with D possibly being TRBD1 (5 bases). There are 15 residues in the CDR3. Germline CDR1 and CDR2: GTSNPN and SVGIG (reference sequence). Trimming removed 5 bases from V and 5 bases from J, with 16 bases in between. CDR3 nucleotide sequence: TGTGCCTGGGGGGGGGAACGACGGCATAATTCACCCCTCCACTTT. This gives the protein CAWGGERRHNSPLHF.

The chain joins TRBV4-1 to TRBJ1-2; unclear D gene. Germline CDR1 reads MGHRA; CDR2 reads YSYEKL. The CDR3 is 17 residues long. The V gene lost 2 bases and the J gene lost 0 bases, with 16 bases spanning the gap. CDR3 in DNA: TGCGCCAGCAGCCAATTATTTGTAGCAGGAGCTAACTATGGCTACACCTTC. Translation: CASSQLFVAGANYGYTF.

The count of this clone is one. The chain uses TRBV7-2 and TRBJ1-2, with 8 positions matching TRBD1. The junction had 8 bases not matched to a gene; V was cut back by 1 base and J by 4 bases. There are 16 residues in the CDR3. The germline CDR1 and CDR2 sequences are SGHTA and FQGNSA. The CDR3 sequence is CASSLGGQGSRYGYTF. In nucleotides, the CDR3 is TGTGCCAGCAGCTTAGGAGGACAGGGATCTCGCTATGGCTACACCTTC.

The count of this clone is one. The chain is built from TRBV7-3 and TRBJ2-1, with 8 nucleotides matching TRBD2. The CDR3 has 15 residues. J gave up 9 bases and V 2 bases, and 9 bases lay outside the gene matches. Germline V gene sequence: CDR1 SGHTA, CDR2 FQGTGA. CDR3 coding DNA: TGTGCCAGCAGCTTAGACGCCGGGACTAGGGGTGAGCAGTTCTTC. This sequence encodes CASSLDAGTRGEQFF. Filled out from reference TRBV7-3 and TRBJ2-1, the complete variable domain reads GAGVSQTPSNKVTEKGKYVELRCDPISGHTALYWYRQSLGQGPEFLIYFQGTGAADDSGLPNDRFFAVRPEGSVSTLKIQRTERGDSAVYLCASSLDAGTRGEQFFGPGTRLTVL.

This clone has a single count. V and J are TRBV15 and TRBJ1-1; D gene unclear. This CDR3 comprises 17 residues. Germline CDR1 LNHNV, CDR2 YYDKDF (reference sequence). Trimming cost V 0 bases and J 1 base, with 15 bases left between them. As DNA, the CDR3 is TGTGCCACCAGCAGAGATTTGGGATTGGGCCGGAACACTGAAGCTTTCTTT. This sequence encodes CATSRDLGLGRNTEAFF.

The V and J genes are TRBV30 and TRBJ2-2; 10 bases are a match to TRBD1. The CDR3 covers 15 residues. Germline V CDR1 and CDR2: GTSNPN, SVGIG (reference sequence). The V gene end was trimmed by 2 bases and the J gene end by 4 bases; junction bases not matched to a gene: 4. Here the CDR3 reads CAWSTGQGLTGELFF. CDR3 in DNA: TGTGCCTGGAGTACGGGACAGGGGCTCACCGGGGAGCTGTTTTTT. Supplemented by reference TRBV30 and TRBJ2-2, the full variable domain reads SQTIHQWPATLVQPVGSPLSLECTVEGTSNPNLYWYRQAAGRGLQLLFYSVGIGQISSEVPQNLSASRPQDRQFILSSKKLLLSDSGFYLCAWSTGQGLTGELFFGEGSRLTVL.

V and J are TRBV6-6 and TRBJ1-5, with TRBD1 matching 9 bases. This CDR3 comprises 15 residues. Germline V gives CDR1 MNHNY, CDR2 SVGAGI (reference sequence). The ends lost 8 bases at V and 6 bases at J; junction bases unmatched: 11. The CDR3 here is CASSDRGKAFQPQHF. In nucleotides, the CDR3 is TGTGCCAGCTCGGACAGGGGTAAGGCTTTTCAGCCCCAGCATTTT.

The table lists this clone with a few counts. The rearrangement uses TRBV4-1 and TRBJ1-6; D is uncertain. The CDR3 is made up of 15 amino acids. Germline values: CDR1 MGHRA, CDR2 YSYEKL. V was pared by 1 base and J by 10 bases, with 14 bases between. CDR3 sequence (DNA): TGCGCCAGCAGCCAAGGGCGGGGAGGTTACTCACCCCTCCACTTT. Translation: CASSQGRGGYSPLHF.

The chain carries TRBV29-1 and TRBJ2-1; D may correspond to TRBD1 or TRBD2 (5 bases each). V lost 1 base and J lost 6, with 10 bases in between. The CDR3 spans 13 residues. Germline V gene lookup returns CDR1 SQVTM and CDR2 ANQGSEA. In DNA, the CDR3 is TGCAGCGTTGAAGGAACTGGGGGCAATGAGCAGTTCTTC. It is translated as CSVEGTGGNEQFF.

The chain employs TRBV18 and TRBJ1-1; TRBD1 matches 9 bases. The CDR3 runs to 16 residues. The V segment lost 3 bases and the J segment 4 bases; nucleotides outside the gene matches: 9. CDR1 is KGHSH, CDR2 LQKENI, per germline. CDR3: CASSPYRGQGGTEAFF. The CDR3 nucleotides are TGTGCCAGCTCACCTTACAGGGGGCAAGGTGGCACTGAAGCTTTCTTT.

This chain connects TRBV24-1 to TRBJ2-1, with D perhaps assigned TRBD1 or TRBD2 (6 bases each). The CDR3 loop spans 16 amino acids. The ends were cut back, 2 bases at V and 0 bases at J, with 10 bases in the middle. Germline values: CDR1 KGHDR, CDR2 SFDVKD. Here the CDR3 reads CATSDSGASSYNEQFF. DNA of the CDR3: TGTGCCACCAGTGATTCGGGGGCCAGCTCCTACAATGAGCAGTTCTTC.